This TCR beta chain was documented in a study of blood T cell repertoires in COVID-19. Original processing notes: The assay estimated nucleated cells by amplifying reference gene primers. Sequencing was performed with immunoSEQ multiplex PCR; in TCRdb, only in-frame clones are kept and a portion is missing. V, J and clone size were drawn from that table, and D and trimming were deduced from the DNA. The table has fewer than 250,000 clones, 75% to 90% seen once; the top ten hold about 4.8%. Germline-derived CDR1 and CDR2 are SGHAT and FQNNGV. The V segment lost 0 bases and the J segment 7 bases; nucleotides outside the gene matches: 5. This CDR3 spans 17 amino acids.

Specimen: peripheral blood. The clonotype was recovered from a woman between 40 and 55 years old with acute or convalescent COVID-19. The rearrangement links TRBV11-2 to TRBJ2-1; 14 bases fit TRBD2. The CDR3 loop is CASSLDSGLAGVNEQFF. In DNA form, the CDR3 reads TGTGCCAGCAGCTTAGATTCGGGACTAGCGGGGGTGAATGAGCAGTTCTTC.